Listed below are T cell receptor beta chains from one sample, sequenced in a study of blood T cell repertoires in COVID-19. Sequenced by immunoSEQ multiplex PCR; TCRdb stores in-frame clones only, minus some. The sample holds 140,000 to 150,000 clones, 80% seen once. The sequenced sample was peripheral blood. The receptors were gathered from a man aged 60 to 69 with active or convalescent COVID-19. Each CDR3 is given with its conserved first and last residue. D genes are given only for firm matches. A row's size may be missing; if present it is once, few, many or a size class.

clone_size: NA
d_call: NA
j_call: TRBJ1-2
v_call: TRBV11-2
cdr3_nt: TGTGCCAGCAGCTTAATGGGTAGGGCCTCCGGGGACTATGGCTACACCTTC
cdr3_aa: CASSLMGRASGDYGYTF

clone_size: few
d_call: TRBD2
j_call: TRBJ2-7
v_call: TRBV7-2
cdr3_nt: TGTGCCAGCAGCTTAGTCGCGGGAGCCTACGAGCAGTACTTC
cdr3_aa: CASSLVAGAYEQYF

clone_size: NA
d_call: TRBD2
j_call: TRBJ2-1
v_call: TRBV19
cdr3_nt: TGTGCCAGTAGTTCCGACCGTAGCGGGTACAATGAGCAGTTCTTC
cdr3_aa: CASSSDRSGYNEQFF

clone_size: NA
d_call: NA
j_call: TRBJ1-2
v_call: TRBV28
cdr3_nt: TGTGCCAGCAGTTTAGAATACAGGCTAAATGGCTACACCTTC
cdr3_aa: CASSLEYRLNGYTF

clone_size: NA
d_call: TRBD1
j_call: TRBJ2-1
v_call: TRBV7-3
cdr3_nt: TGTGCCAGCAGCTTAACGGGAGATAGGGGGCGAGAGCAGTTCTTC
cdr3_aa: CASSLTGDRGREQFF

clone_size: few
d_call: NA
j_call: TRBJ2-1
v_call: TRBV12-3/TRBV12-4
cdr3_nt: TGTGCCAGCAGGCGGCCAACTAATGAGCAGTTCTTC
cdr3_aa: CASRRPTNEQFF

clone_size: NA
d_call: NA
j_call: TRBJ1-4
v_call: TRBV19
cdr3_nt: TGTGCCAGTAGTGGAGATGGGGAAAAACTGTTTTTT
cdr3_aa: CASSGDGEKLFF

clone_size: NA
d_call: NA
j_call: TRBJ2-1
v_call: TRBV9
cdr3_nt: TGTGCCAGCAGCGCCCGGACAGCTTACAATGAGCAGTTCTTC
cdr3_aa: CASSARTAYNEQFF

clone_size: NA
d_call: NA
j_call: TRBJ1-1
v_call: TRBV3-1/TRBV3-2
cdr3_nt: TGTGCCAGCACCGGGGCGGGAACTGAAGCTTTCTTT
cdr3_aa: CASTGAGTEAFF

clone_size: NA
d_call: NA
j_call: TRBJ1-6
v_call: TRBV20-1
cdr3_nt: TGCAGTGCTAGGCAGAATTCACCCCTCCACTTT
cdr3_aa: CSARQNSPLHF

clone_size: few
d_call: NA
j_call: TRBJ1-5
v_call: TRBV27
cdr3_nt: TGTGCCAGCAGCGGTGGTGGCAATCAGCCCCAGCATTTT
cdr3_aa: CASSGGGNQPQHF

clone_size: NA
d_call: TRBD2
j_call: TRBJ2-6
v_call: TRBV5-1
cdr3_nt: TGCGCCAGCGGATTAGCGGGGCAAGGGGCCAACGTCCTGACTTTC
cdr3_aa: CASGLAGQGANVLTF

clone_size: NA
d_call: TRBD2
j_call: TRBJ2-1
v_call: TRBV19
cdr3_nt: TGTGCCAGTAGTACCAAGACTAGCGGGAGGGGTAGCTTGCAGTTCTTC
cdr3_aa: CASSTKTSGRGSLQFF

clone_size: NA
d_call: NA
j_call: TRBJ2-5
v_call: TRBV21-1
cdr3_nt: TGTGCCAGCAGCAAAGAAGGGACCGGGAGAGAGACCCAGTACTTC
cdr3_aa: CASSKEGTGRETQYF

clone_size: NA
d_call: TRBD1
j_call: TRBJ1-1
v_call: TRBV2
cdr3_nt: TGTGCCAGCAGATCGGACAGGGGGCTCTTGGGCACTGAAGCTTTCTTT
cdr3_aa: CASRSDRGLLGTEAFF

clone_size: few
d_call: TRBD2
j_call: TRBJ2-1
v_call: TRBV7-3
cdr3_nt: TGTGCCAGCAGCACCTATAGCGGGAGCTCCTACAATGAGCAGTTCTTC
cdr3_aa: CASSTYSGSSYNEQFF

clone_size: NA
d_call: TRBD2
j_call: TRBJ2-1
v_call: TRBV7-2
cdr3_nt: TGTGCCAGCAGCTCACCCCTCCAGCGGGAGCTGACGGAGCAGTTCTTC
cdr3_aa: CASSSPLQRELTEQFF

clone_size: NA
d_call: TRBD1
j_call: TRBJ1-3
v_call: TRBV7-2
cdr3_nt: TGTGCCAGCAGCTGGGGGACAGCTAGCTCTGGAAACACCATATATTTT
cdr3_aa: CASSWGTASSGNTIYF

clone_size: NA
d_call: NA
j_call: TRBJ2-6
v_call: TRBV24-1
cdr3_nt: TGTGCCTCAGGGTTTGCCGGGGCCAACGTCCTGACTTTC
cdr3_aa: CASGFAGANVLTF

clone_size: few
d_call: TRBD2
j_call: TRBJ2-3
v_call: TRBV29-1
cdr3_nt: TGCAGCGTAAGAGCGGGAGTCAACACAGATACGCAGTATTTT
cdr3_aa: CSVRAGVNTDTQYF

clone_size: NA
d_call: NA
j_call: TRBJ2-2
v_call: TRBV4-1
cdr3_nt: TGCGCCAGCAGCCAAGCCGGCAGGGCGAACACCGGGGAGCTGTTTTTT
cdr3_aa: CASSQAGRANTGELFF

clone_size: NA
d_call: TRBD1
j_call: TRBJ1-2
v_call: TRBV18
cdr3_nt: TGTGCCAGCTCACCGGGACAGGGGCCCCAGGGCTACACCTTC
cdr3_aa: CASSPGQGPQGYTF

clone_size: few
d_call: TRBD2
j_call: TRBJ2-1
v_call: TRBV7-9
cdr3_nt: TGTGCCAGCAGCCCTCGGACTAGCGGCCACAATGAGCAGTTCTTC
cdr3_aa: CASSPRTSGHNEQFF

clone_size: NA
d_call: NA
j_call: TRBJ1-1
v_call: TRBV7-3
cdr3_nt: TGTGCCAGCAGCTTAGGGGCAGGGTTGAACACTGAAGCTTTCTTT
cdr3_aa: CASSLGAGLNTEAFF

clone_size: once
d_call: TRBD1
j_call: TRBJ1-4
v_call: TRBV7-9
cdr3_nt: TGTGCCAGCAGCTTGGGGACAGACGAAAAACTGTTTTTT
cdr3_aa: CASSLGTDEKLFF

clone_size: NA
d_call: NA
j_call: TRBJ1-1
v_call: TRBV6-2/TRBV6-3
cdr3_nt: TGTGCCAGCAGTTACATACCCCGGGTTGAAGCTTTCTTT
cdr3_aa: CASSYIPRVEAFF

clone_size: NA
d_call: TRBD2
j_call: TRBJ2-1
v_call: TRBV19
cdr3_nt: TGTGCCAGTAGAAGCCTAGCGGACTTTTACTCCTACAATGAGCAGTTCTTC
cdr3_aa: CASRSLADFYSYNEQFF

clone_size: NA
d_call: TRBD1
j_call: TRBJ1-5
v_call: TRBV6-2/TRBV6-3
cdr3_nt: TGTGCCAGCAGTCACCTGACAGGGTTCAATCAGCCCCAGCATTTT
cdr3_aa: CASSHLTGFNQPQHF

clone_size: once
d_call: NA
j_call: TRBJ2-3
v_call: TRBV3-1/TRBV3-2
cdr3_nt: TGTGCCAGCAGCCACCGAGGAATTGCGCAGTATTTT
cdr3_aa: CASSHRGIAQYF

clone_size: NA
d_call: TRBD1
j_call: TRBJ2-5
v_call: TRBV27
cdr3_nt: TGTGCCAGCAGTTTTGACAGGGTGACGACCCAGTACTTC
cdr3_aa: CASSFDRVTTQYF

clone_size: NA
d_call: NA
j_call: TRBJ2-5
v_call: TRBV11-2
cdr3_nt: TGTACCAGCAGCCACGCCCCGGGTCGGTTAGAGACCCAGTACTTC
cdr3_aa: CTSSHAPGRLETQYF

clone_size: few
d_call: TRBD1
j_call: TRBJ1-6
v_call: TRBV19
cdr3_nt: TGTGCCAGTAGTTCACGGGGACCGGGACAGCAAAGCTCCTATAATTCACCCCTCCACTTT
cdr3_aa: CASSSRGPGQQSSYNSPLHF

clone_size: NA
d_call: NA
j_call: TRBJ2-1
v_call: TRBV3-1/TRBV3-2
cdr3_nt: TGTGCCAGCAGCCAAGATCTGAGCAACAATGAGCAGTTCTTC
cdr3_aa: CASSQDLSNNEQFF

clone_size: NA
d_call: TRBD1
j_call: TRBJ1-6
v_call: TRBV2
cdr3_nt: TGTGCCAGCACCGTGGACAGGGGGAGATCACCCCTCCACTTT
cdr3_aa: CASTVDRGRSPLHF

clone_size: NA
d_call: NA
j_call: TRBJ1-1
v_call: TRBV7-2
cdr3_nt: TGTGCCAGCAGCTTAGAAGCCTACACTGAAGCTTTCTTT
cdr3_aa: CASSLEAYTEAFF

clone_size: NA
d_call: NA
j_call: TRBJ2-3
v_call: TRBV9
cdr3_nt: TGTGCCAGCAGCGTAGTGTTCAAAGCTCTTGGCACAGATACGCAGTATTTT
cdr3_aa: CASSVVFKALGTDTQYF

clone_size: few
d_call: NA
j_call: TRBJ2-7
v_call: TRBV19
cdr3_nt: TGTGCCAGTAGCCCACAGGGATTCGGCGAGCAGTACTTC
cdr3_aa: CASSPQGFGEQYF

clone_size: NA
d_call: NA
j_call: TRBJ1-2
v_call: TRBV20-1
cdr3_nt: TGCAGTGCTAGTCCGACAGGACCCAGCTATGGCTACACCTTC
cdr3_aa: CSASPTGPSYGYTF

clone_size: few
d_call: NA
j_call: TRBJ2-2
v_call: TRBV7-9
cdr3_nt: TGTGCCAGCAGCCCTCAAGGTGGAGGGGTCACCGGGGAGCTGTTTTTT
cdr3_aa: CASSPQGGGVTGELFF

clone_size: once
d_call: NA
j_call: TRBJ2-2
v_call: TRBV6-2/TRBV6-3
cdr3_nt: TGTGCCAGCAGTTACCGGGACTCCTCGAACACCGGGGAGCTGTTTTTT
cdr3_aa: CASSYRDSSNTGELFF

clone_size: NA
d_call: TRBD1
j_call: TRBJ1-6
v_call: TRBV28
cdr3_nt: TGTGCCAGCAGCACCTACAGGGGCAGTAATTCACCCCTCCACTTT
cdr3_aa: CASSTYRGSNSPLHF

clone_size: NA
d_call: TRBD2
j_call: TRBJ2-3
v_call: TRBV9
cdr3_nt: TGTGCCAGCAGCCCCCAAGCGGGAGCCCCCACAGATACGCAGTATTTT
cdr3_aa: CASSPQAGAPTDTQYF

clone_size: NA
d_call: NA
j_call: TRBJ2-7
v_call: TRBV18
cdr3_nt: TGTGCCAGCTCACCGGACGGGGAGGCCGAGCAGTACTTC
cdr3_aa: CASSPDGEAEQYF

clone_size: NA
d_call: NA
j_call: TRBJ2-1
v_call: TRBV7-6
cdr3_nt: TGTGCCAGCAGCTCAAGCCTTAGCGGTTACAATGAGCAGTTCTTC
cdr3_aa: CASSSSLSGYNEQFF

clone_size: NA
d_call: TRBD2
j_call: TRBJ2-7
v_call: TRBV10-3
cdr3_nt: TGTGCCATCAGTGAGACTAGCGGGCGCTACGAGCAGTACTTC
cdr3_aa: CAISETSGRYEQYF

clone_size: NA
d_call: TRBD1
j_call: TRBJ1-6
v_call: TRBV24-1
cdr3_nt: TGTGCCAATACCATAGGACAGGGCCTTCTCAGGGATTCACCCCTCCACTTT
cdr3_aa: CANTIGQGLLRDSPLHF

clone_size: NA
d_call: TRBD2
j_call: TRBJ2-1
v_call: TRBV5-5
cdr3_nt: TGTGCCAGCAGCCCCTTAGCGGGAGGGGCCTACAATGAGCAGTTCTTC
cdr3_aa: CASSPLAGGAYNEQFF

clone_size: NA
d_call: TRBD1
j_call: TRBJ1-1
v_call: TRBV6-5
cdr3_nt: TGTGCCAGCAGAAGACAGGGGGCCAACACTGAAGCTTTCTTT
cdr3_aa: CASRRQGANTEAFF

clone_size: NA
d_call: TRBD1
j_call: TRBJ1-2
v_call: TRBV30
cdr3_nt: TGTGCCTGGAGTGCCGGGACAGGGCGAAATAGCACCTTC
cdr3_aa: CAWSAGTGRNSTF

clone_size: NA
d_call: NA
j_call: TRBJ2-7
v_call: TRBV9
cdr3_nt: TGTGCCAGCAGCCCCCCCAGTTCCGGAGGGGTCGAGCAGTACTTC
cdr3_aa: CASSPPSSGGVEQYF

clone_size: NA
d_call: NA
j_call: TRBJ1-6
v_call: TRBV7-2
cdr3_nt: TGTGCCAGCAGCTCTAAGCGGACAGACGGGGATTCACCCCTCCACTTT
cdr3_aa: CASSSKRTDGDSPLHF